Listed here are 23 T cell receptor beta chains from one sample, sequenced in a study of T cell responses to AZD1222 COVID-19 vaccine. Measured with immunoSEQ multiplex PCR; TCRdb has only the in-frame clones, and not every one. The data show 120,000 to 150,000 clones, with 91% seen just once and approximately 5.3% held by the top ten. Specimen: peripheral blood, collected on day 0 of AZD1222 vaccination. Receptors were obtained from an adult in good health.

This clone appeared a few times. The chain uses TRBV11-3 and TRBJ2-4; 8 positions match TRBD1. There are 15 residues in the CDR3. CDR1 and CDR2 (germline): SGHNT, YENEEA. V lost 2 bases to trimming and J lost 6 bases; unmatched junction nucleotides: 6. CDR3 sequence reads: CASSLRGTGGNIQYF. DNA of the CDR3: TGTGCCAGCAGCTTACGGGGAACAGGGGGAAACATTCAGTACTTC.

The chain links TRBV2 to TRBJ1-3; tentatively, D is TRBD1 (6 bases). Trimming pared 7 bases from V and 4 bases from J, leaving 14 bases between. CDR3 length: 14 amino acids. CDR1 and CDR2 (germline): SNHLY, FYNNEI. The CDR3 DNA reads TGTGCCAGCAAGCAGGGGCATGGAGGAAACACCATATATTTT. It translates to CASKQGHGGNTIYF.

The chain recombines TRBV27 with TRBJ1-5; D is unresolved. Germline V gene data show CDR1 as MNHEY and CDR2 as SMNVEV (reference sequence). The V gene lost 2 bases and the J gene lost 7 bases, with 9 bases spanning the gap. CDR3 length: 13 residues. CDR3: CASSLGWGQPQHF. The CDR3 coding sequence is TGTGCCAGCAGTTTAGGGTGGGGACAGCCCCAGCATTTT.

The gene calls are TRBV28 and TRBJ2-7; the D gene is possibly TRBD2 (5 bases). There are 12 residues in the CDR3. With 7 bases removed from V and 2 bases from J, the gap between germline ends came to 9 bases. Germline-derived CDR1 and CDR2 are MDHEN and SYDVKM. Written as DNA, the CDR3 is TGTGCCAGCACCGGAGGACCCTACGAGCAGTACTTC. Protein sequence: CASTGGPYEQYF. Full variable domain (missing parts from reference TRBV28 and TRBJ2-7): DVKVTQSSRYLVKRTGEKVFLECVQDMDHENMFWYRQDPGLGLRLIYFSYDVKMKEKGDIPEGYSVSREKKERFSLILESASTNQTSMYLCASTGGPYEQYFGPGTRLTVT.

The rearrangement joins TRBV2 to TRBJ2-5; D unclear. The ends were cut back, 4 bases at V and 3 bases at J, with 9 bases in the middle. The CDR3 totals 13 residues. Germline V gene data show CDR1 as SNHLY and CDR2 as FYNNEI. Written as DNA, the CDR3 is TGTGCCAGCAGTGGACGGCCTAAAGAGACCCAGTACTTC. Its translation: CASSGRPKETQYF. The entire variable domain, with the rest obtained from reference TRBV2 and TRBJ2-5, is as follows: EPEVTQTPSHQVTQMGQEVILRCVPISNHLYFYWYRQILGQKVEFLVSFYNNEISEKSEIFDDQFSVERPDGSNFTLKIRSTKLEDSAMYFCASSGRPKETQYFGPGTRLLVL.

This clone was recorded only once. The rearrangement links TRBV4-3 to TRBJ1-2, with no clear D. V lost 3 bases and J 2 bases, leaving 10 bases between the germline ends. The CDR3 is 14 amino acids. Germline CDR1 and CDR2: LGHNA and YSLEER. In nucleotides, the CDR3 is TGCGCCAGCAGCCACGTGGATGGAAACTATGGCTACACCTTC. This encodes CASSHVDGNYGYTF.

V usage is TRBV28 and J usage is TRBJ2-1; 9 nucleotides match TRBD1. Germline assignment: CDR1 MDHEN and CDR2 SYDVKM. This CDR3 has 17 amino acids. The junction had 12 bases not matched to a gene; V was cut back by 5 bases and J by 4 bases. DNA for the CDR3: TGTGCCAGCAGTCATGTCTTAGGGACAGGGATGTACAATGAGCAGTTCTTC. It specifies CASSHVLGTGMYNEQFF.

The rearrangement joins TRBV6-1 to TRBJ1-1; no clear D. Germline CDR1 and CDR2: MNHNS and SASEGT. The CDR3 runs 11 residues. The V gene lost 3 bases and the J gene lost 2 bases, with 1 base spanning the gap. The CDR3 reads CASSDNTEAFF. The CDR3 DNA sequence: TGTGCCAGCAGTGACAACACTGAAGCTTTCTTT.

The CDR3 loop is CASSQDPSQPETQYF. CDR3 nucleotides: TGCGCCAGCAGCCAAGATCCGAGCCAGCCAGAGACCCAGTACTTC. The V gene is TRBV4-1, the J gene TRBJ2-5; D is unresolved. The V gene lost 0 bases and the J gene lost 4 bases, with 12 bases spanning the gap. The germline V gene encodes CDR1 MGHRA and CDR2 YSYEKL. The CDR3 spans 15 residues.

J is TRBJ2-2 and V is TRBV29-1; perhaps TRBD2 as D (6 bases). The V gene lost 1 base and the J gene lost 3 bases, with 9 bases spanning the gap. CDR1 and CDR2 (germline): SQVTM, ANQGSEA. CDR3 size: 14 residues. The CDR3 DNA is TGCAGCGTTGAAGTATGGGGGGACACCGGGGAGCTGTTTTTT. It specifies CSVEVWGDTGELFF.

The chain recombines TRBV11-2 with TRBJ1-1, with 8 bases matching TRBD1. Germline V lookup: CDR1 SGHAT, CDR2 FQNNGV. The V segment lost 3 bases and the J segment 4 bases; nucleotides outside the gene matches: 7. The CDR3 contains 15 residues. CDR3 nucleotides: TGTGCCAGCAGCTTTTGGGGGACAGGTCGCACTGAAGCTTTCTTT. This sequence encodes CASSFWGTGRTEAFF.

This rearrangement joins TRBV19 to TRBJ1-5; weak D call: TRBD1 (5 bases). The V gene's germline CDR1 is LNHDA and CDR2 SQIVND (reference sequence). With 3 bases removed from V and 4 bases from J, the gap between germline ends came to 16 bases. The length of the CDR3 is 16 residues. In DNA form, the CDR3 reads TGTGCCAGTAGTATCTCAGAGGAGGGGCTTAATCAGCCCCAGCATTTT. Translated: CASSISEEGLNQPQHF.

The chain employs TRBV27 and TRBJ1-3; D might be TRBD1 (6 bases). The CDR3 is 13 amino acids. Germline values: CDR1 MNHEY, CDR2 SMNVEV (reference sequence). With 5 bases removed from V and 2 bases from J, the gap between germline ends came to 7 bases. Written as DNA, the CDR3 is TGTGCCAGCAGTGGGGGGCCTGGAAACACCATATATTTT. Encoded protein: CASSGGPGNTIYF.

The chain links TRBV28 to TRBJ1-2; D unresolved. Germline V gene sequence: CDR1 MDHEN, CDR2 SYDVKM. CDR3 length: 14 amino acids. Trimming cost V 4 bases and J 6 bases, with 15 bases left between them. The DNA for the CDR3 is TGTGCCAGCAGTTCCTCGGACGGAAGTAATGGCTACACCTTC. Its translation is CASSSSDGSNGYTF.

This chain connects TRBV7-2 to TRBJ2-2, with 11 bases fitting TRBD2. CDR1 is SGHTA and CDR2 is FQGNSA in the germline V gene. The V gene end was trimmed by 3 bases and the J gene end by 1 base; junction bases not matched to a gene: 7. This CDR3 is 18 amino acids long. CDR3 residues: CASSFLAGGAMNTGELFF. The CDR3 region has the DNA TGTGCCAGCAGCTTCCTAGCGGGAGGCGCGATGAACACCGGGGAGCTGTTTTTT. Full variable domain (outside the CDR3, taken from reference TRBV7-2 and TRBJ2-2): GAGVSQSPSNKVTEKGKDVELRCDPISGHTALYWYRQSLGQGLEFLIYFQGNSAPDKSGLPSDRFSAERTGGSVSTLTIQRTQQEDSAVYLCASSFLAGGAMNTGELFFGEGSRLTVL.

Notes on this clone: Distinct nucleotide sequences in the sample also encode this CDR3. The chain joins TRBV27 to TRBJ2-7; the D is unclear. Trimming pared 5 bases from V and 0 bases from J, leaving 5 bases between. Per the germline V gene, CDR1 is MNHEY and CDR2 is SMNVEV (reference sequence). The CDR3 consists of 12 residues. The CDR3 loop is CASSPSSYEQYF. The CDR3 nucleotides read TGTGCCAGCAGTCCGAGCTCCTACGAGCAGTACTTC.

V is TRBV2 and J is TRBJ1-5; possibly TRBD1 for D (6 bases). The CDR3 is 13 residues long. The germline V gene has CDR1 SNHLY and CDR2 FYNNEI. Trimming removed 8 bases from V and 1 base from J, with 9 bases in between. CDR3 bases: TGTGCCAGCGAGAGGGGGAGCAATCAGCCCCAGCATTTT. Translating it yields CASERGSNQPQHF.

CDR3 sequence (DNA): TGTGCCAGCAGCCTACCCGGGACAGGGGGAAATGAGCAGTTCTTC. Translation: CASSLPGTGGNEQFF. The V and J genes are TRBV11-1 and TRBJ2-1, with 11 nucleotides matching TRBD1. Germline V gene lookup returns CDR1 SGHAT and CDR2 FQDESV (reference sequence). This CDR3 has 15 amino acids. The trim removed 5 bases at V and 7 bases at J, leaving 7 bases unmatched.

This clone was picked up one time. V usage is TRBV24-1 and J usage is TRBJ2-4; no clear D. The CDR3 loop spans 13 amino acids. The germline V gene has CDR1 KGHDR and CDR2 SFDVKD. Trimming took off 5 bases at V and 6 bases at J, with 10 bases between the two ends. The CDR3 nucleotides are TGTGCCACCAGTGGTGATTCCACAAACATTCAGTACTTC. Translated, it gives CATSGDSTNIQYF.

The chain has TRBV28 and TRBJ1-2; D unresolved. The CDR3 is 13 amino acids. The germline V gene has CDR1 MDHEN and CDR2 SYDVKM. Deletions cut 6 bases from V and 2 bases from J, with 10 bases between. This CDR3 reads CASRNGVNYGYTF. The CDR3 DNA reads TGTGCCAGCAGGAACGGGGTCAACTATGGCTACACCTTC.

The chain uses TRBV6-2 or TRBV6-3 and TRBJ2-5; 14 bases match TRBD2. The germline V gene has CDR1 MNHEY and CDR2 SVGEGT. The CDR3 spans 16 residues. V trimming: 5 bases; J trimming: 2 bases; junction bases outside the gene matches: 4. The CDR3 region has the DNA TGTGCCAGCAGTCCGGGACTAGCGGGGGCACAAGAGACCCAGTACTTC. This encodes CASSPGLAGAQETQYF.

This clone occurred a few times. The CDR3 DNA reads TGCGCCAGCAGCCTGGGCGGCACCACTGAAGCTTTCTTT. This encodes CASSLGGTTEAFF. The chain links TRBV4-3 to TRBJ1-1, with D unresolved. The V end lost 4 bases, the J end lost 4 bases, and 10 bases lay between the germline ends. CDR1 LGHNA and CDR2 YSLEER come from the germline V gene. CDR3 length equals 13 residues.

The sample holds one count of this clone. V gene TRBV6-5 combines with J gene TRBJ2-3; D ambiguous. CDR3 length: 13 residues. Germline V gene sequence: CDR1 MNHEY, CDR2 SVGAGI. V was trimmed by 2 bases and J by 6 bases, leaving 9 bases between them. The CDR3: CASSYTLGDTQYF. The CDR3, as DNA: TGTGCCAGCAGTTACACTCTAGGGGATACGCAGTATTTT.